This TCR beta chain was observed in a study of identical twins. The study, taken as a whole, reports: Insertions were reduced in abundant cord blood beta clonotypes but not in memory repertoires. Cross-sectional statistics underpinned the conclusions; the same donors were not followed. Excess sharing between twins was weaker in beta out-of-frame sequences. Out-of-frame alpha sequences shared by twins were enriched for low generation probability.

From the 5' RACE reads, TCRdb called clonotypes with MiXCR, one entry per CDR3 protein. Of around 1.7 million distinct CDR3 sequences in the sample, around 29% are singletons; the top ten hold 0.27%. In the case of this clonotype: Antigen: not known.

CDR3 size: 16 residues. Germline loops: CDR1 SGHDN, CDR2 FVKESK. V dropped 0 bases and J dropped 0; count of bases not matched to a gene: 3. This clonotype was sampled from a newborn girl in good health. This sequence joins TRBV14 and TRBJ2-5; 8 bases are shared with TRBD1. The sequencing input was cord blood. DNA for the CDR3: TGTGCCAGCAGCCAAGAATGGGACAGGTACCAAGAGACCCAGTACTTC. It specifies CASSQEWDRYQETQYF.